This TCR beta chain was identified during a study of blood T cell repertoires in COVID-19. Overall study: Researchers got acute and convalescent COVID-19 samples from the United States, Italy and Spain. Sources were T cells, B-cell-depleted T cells, or PBMCs; the material itself was cDNA or gDNA.

This CDR3 has 13 amino acids. V trimming: 3 bases; J trimming: 8 bases; junction bases outside the gene matches: 6. Looked up from germline, CDR1 is SGHVS and CDR2 is FQNEAQ. Original analysis: The assay estimated nucleated cells by amplifying reference gene primers. Sequencing used immunoSEQ multiplex PCR; TCRdb keeps in-frame clones, though not all of them. For V, J and clone size, that table is used; D and trimming come from the DNA. The sample has 200,000 to 250,000 clones, 80% seen once. This clone was seen a few times. The chain is built from TRBV7-8 and TRBJ1-1; 7 bases align to TRBD1. The sequence derives from a woman in her 70s with acute or convalescent COVID-19. Sequencing used peripheral blood. Written as DNA, the CDR3 is TGTGCCAGCAGCTTGGGGACAGTGGCCGAAGCTTTCTTT. It specifies CASSLGTVAEAFF.